This TCR beta chain was obtained from a study of regulatory T cells in long-lasting Graves disease (dated by TCRdb to the early 2020s). For context, the study as a whole: Newly diagnosed Graves' disease patients had taken antithyroid drugs for less than 3 months. The study took place in China and was registered as a clinical trial. Peripheral blood TCR sequencing and RNA sequencing compared persistent Graves' disease patients with newly diagnosed Graves' disease patients. A total of roughly 35 samples underwent TCR sequencing: some 13 from persistent and about 20 from newly diagnosed Graves' disease patients.

According to the study, the label for this sample's time point signals: newly diagnosed GD, antithyroid drugs for less than 3 months. RNA was extracted from PBMCs in TRIzol for both TCR sequencing and RNA sequencing. Graves' disease was diagnosed according to American Thyroid Association guidelines. Recruitment of patients was carried out at an endocrinology department in Xi'an, China. From each patient, approximately 9 milliliters of peripheral blood was collected into an EDTA anticoagulant tube. Ficoll Paque Plus density gradient separation was used to isolate PBMCs, and no further T cell sorting was done. An Agilent 2100 Bioanalyzer and agarose gel were used to check RNA quality, and a NanoDrop 2000 was used to measure RNA concentration. General conclusions and limits of the study: The authors noted that the small sample size was a limitation that may lower accuracy. The study examined only peripheral blood because the primary lesion, thyroid tissue, could not be accessed. Sequencing and analysis were restricted to the TCR beta chain. Preferential use of TRBV28, TRBJ1-2 and TRBJ2-5 was observed in persistent disease, whereas TRBV20-1 and TRBJ2-1 were favored in newly diagnosed disease. Persistent patients shared more public clonotypes among themselves (around 2,500) than newly diagnosed patients did (nearly 1,000). Compared with newly diagnosed patients, patients with persistent Graves' disease had lower TCR Shannon entropy and fewer highly expanded clones, which suggests clonal expansion.

As encoded in the germline V gene (reference sequence), CDR1 is GTSNPN while CDR2 is SVGIG. V is pruned by 2 bases and J by 9 bases, leaving 2 bases of the junction without a gene match. The CDR3 numbers 12 residues from cysteine through phenylalanine. Left in the record is the CDR3 DNA by itself, 36 bases read in frame from the first base. Libraries were prepared through multiplex PCR. The instrument given in TCRdb is Illumina HiSeq 4000. iRepertoire HTBI primers and Arm-PCR amplification of CDR3 regions were used to construct TCR beta libraries. Before sequencing, the PCR products went through gel purification. The original pipeline was this. Across samples, some 62 TRBV and 13 to 15 TRBJ segments were identified and used for gene usage analysis of CDR3 amino acid clonotypes. COPE and FqMerger were used to merge filtered high-quality paired reads into contigs. BLAST was used to align contigs to IMGT TRBV, TRBD and TRBJ reference genes, with CDR3 defined following IMGT. Clonotypes above 0.1% frequency were classified as highly expanded clones. Repertoire diversity was measured by Shannon entropy, and V-J evenness by the Gini coefficient. A clonotype was considered public if more than one individual shared it. Through fastp at Q25 and MiXCR, TCRdb rebuilt clones from the public reads, retaining in-frame beta chains. Rows with one shared CDR3 protein collapse into an entry with the most common genes and DNA. It is TCRdb's table, rather than the study itself, that gives the V and J calls and clone size. The sample table records a few hundred thousand distinct CDR3 sequences; less than 20% of these occur just once. The top ten constitute about 23% of the sample.

On this clonotype: Its binding antigen is unknown. There are no base qualities to consult, and no much larger clone falls within one base.

A further study also used this sample, focusing on T cells in Graves' hyperthyroidism and ophthalmopathy. Taken from the second paper: A patient counted as having stable Graves' hyperthyroidism if no progression to ophthalmopathy occurred over 18 months of follow-up. Hyperthyroidism patients were aged 18 to 65 years and newly diagnosed, with disease duration of less than 2 months. Exclusion was applied to patients with uncontrolled infections, other autoimmune diseases, pregnancy or lactation. Clinical symptoms, serum thyroxine and TRAb, thyroid ultrasound, and orbital computed tomography formed the basis for the diagnoses. The first round of RT-PCR for the TCR CDR3 was performed with the HTBI primer set and the Qiagen OneStep RT-PCR kit. Blood samples also contained most of the expanded thyroid clonotypes (frequency above 0.001), which suggests that blood repertoires may reflect thyroid immune responses. Ophthalmopathy was separated from stable hyperthyroidism by a 13 V-J signature model, with around 90% sensitivity and 81% to 82% specificity obtained in cross-validation and 80%/75% obtained in testing. In validation, progression to ophthalmopathy was predicted by the model with 70.59% sensitivity and 72% to 80% specificity, a median of 6.5 months before onset. A discovery cohort of about a hundred patients, 43 with Graves' ophthalmopathy and about 58 with stable Graves' hyperthyroidism, was used to find distinguishing TCR V-J signatures. Prospective prediction of ophthalmopathy was tested in an independent validation cohort consisting of 18 hyperthyroidism patients and some 16 patients who later progressed to ophthalmopathy. The 75 to 100 discovery patients were divided at random into training and test sets in a 7:3 ratio. Thyroid tissue and blood T-cell repertoires from roughly 6 Graves' hyperthyroidism patients were also compared in the study. Once sampling was done, hyperthyroidism patients were given methimazole at a starting dose of 30 mg daily, whereas ophthalmopathy patients were given high-dose intravenous methylprednisolone. Libraries were constructed in a second round of multiplex PCR, after which size selection and purification were performed. The libraries were sequenced on an Illumina HiSeq2000 using paired-end 100 bp reads. SOAPnuke was used to process the raw data, with reads discarded if the reads contained adapters or uncalled bases, had a mean Phred below 15, or lacked an exact constant-primer or identifier match. High-quality paired reads were merged using COPE v1.2.5, and each unique nucleotide sequence was defined as a clonotype. MiTCR v1.1 was used to align clonotypes to the IMGT TRBV, TRBD and TRBJ reference segments. The analysis included only V-J combinations with a frequency above 0.0001, which together covered about 99% of the repertoires. The TCS score was defined as the ratio of F50 (clonal expansion) to E x V (chaos), calculated using BLOSUM62-based TCRdist between CDR3 peptides within each V-J. Welch's t-statistics and random forest reduced approximately 520 V-J features to under 15, which were used in a naive Bayes classifier (R e1071). No statistical method was used to fix the sample size in advance, and group allocation was not hidden from the investigators. The paper reports TCR Vbeta CDR3 sequencing of some 140 peripheral blood samples: approximately 41 ophthalmopathy, 70 to 85 hyperthyroidism and around 17 progressor patients.

The sequence joins TRBV30 to TRBJ2-1; 9 middle bases align to TRBD2. The sample here was peripheral blood mononuclear cells (PBMCs), taken at new diagnosis, from a patient treated with antithyroid drugs. The source of this sequence is a woman under 30 with Graves disease. Donor details come from another sample of the same person, matched by shared clones. The CDR3 reads CAWSSSGVEQFF. The DNA sequence follows: TGTGCCTGGAGTTCTAGCGGGGTTGAGCAGTTCTTC.